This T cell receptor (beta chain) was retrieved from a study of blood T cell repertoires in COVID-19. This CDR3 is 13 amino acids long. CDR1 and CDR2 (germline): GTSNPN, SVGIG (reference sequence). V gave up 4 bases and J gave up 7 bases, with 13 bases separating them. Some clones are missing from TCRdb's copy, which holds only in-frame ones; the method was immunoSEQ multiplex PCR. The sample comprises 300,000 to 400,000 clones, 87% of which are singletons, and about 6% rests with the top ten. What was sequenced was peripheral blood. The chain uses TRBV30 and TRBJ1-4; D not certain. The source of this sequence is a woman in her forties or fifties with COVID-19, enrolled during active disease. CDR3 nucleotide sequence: TGTGCCTGGAACCGAGCTCGTGCTGAAAAACTGTTTTTT. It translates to CAWNRARAEKLFF.